Following are 3 T cell receptor beta chains from one sample sequenced in a study of early T cells in non-severe SARS-CoV-2 infection. TCRdb passed the 5' RACE reads through MiXCR, listing each CDR3 protein once. Of 30,000 to 45,000 distinct CDR3 sequences listed, 4.5% to 7% are singletons. The sample consisted of whole blood. These receptors all stem from an adult who was a healthcare worker with PCR-confirmed SARS-CoV-2 infection or an uninfected control (not recorded which).

The CDR3 reads CASSPRTGTYGGYTF. The CDR3 DNA follows: TGTGCCAGCAGCCCCCGGACAGGTACCTATGGCGGCTACACCTTC. The genes are TRBV7-2 and TRBJ1-2; 7 bases fit TRBD1. J lost 8 bases, V lost 5 bases, and 14 bases had no gene match. Germline V gene lookup returns CDR1 SGHTA and CDR2 FQGNSA. The CDR3 is 15 amino acids.

V and J are TRBV12-3 or TRBV12-4 and TRBJ2-3; D possibly corresponds to TRBD1 (5 bases). The CDR3 length is 14 residues. Trimming pared 0 bases from V and 4 bases from J, leaving 8 bases between. The CDR3 DNA reads as TGTGCCAGCAGTTTAGCAGGGGCGCCAGATACGCAGTATTTT. It encodes CASSLAGAPDTQYF.

This clonotype was counted many times. The CDR3 spells CASSAYRVGEQYF. The CDR3 DNA sequence: TGTGCCAGCAGCGCATACAGGGTTGGAGAGCAGTACTTC. V and J are TRBV7-2 and TRBJ2-7; D may be TRBD1 (6 bases). CDR1 is SGHTA, CDR2 FQGNSA, per germline. CDR3 length equals 13 residues. V lost 5 bases and J 7 bases, leaving 15 bases between the germline ends.